A selection of T cell receptor beta chains follows, all from one sample in a study of blood T cells in healthy people across ages. TCRdb ran MiXCR on the 5' RACE reads and lists one entry per CDR3 protein. The data contain under 1 million distinct CDR3 sequences, roughly 44% of them singletons. The specimen sequenced was blood. These receptors were collected from a man aged 60 to 75 in good health. Both conserved end residues are part of each CDR3. D genes are given only for firm matches. Clone sizes are given selectively: once, few, many, or a class where the clone is expanded.

clone_size d_call j_call v_call cdr3_length cdr3_aa cdr3_nt
NA NA TRBJ1-2 TRBV4-3 16 CASSQGFDRSNYGYTF TGCGCCAGCAGCCAAGGGTTTGACAGGTCAAACTATGGCTACACCTTC
few TRBD2 TRBJ2-3 TRBV2 17 CASSEASSGAYTDTQYF TGTGCCAGCAGTGAGGCCTCTAGCGGAGCGTACACAGATACGCAGTATTTT
NA TRBD1 TRBJ2-7 TRBV4-1 16 CASSQQGTGELYEQYF TGCGCCAGCAGCCAGCAAGGGACAGGGGAATTGTACGAGCAGTACTTC
few TRBD1 TRBJ1-2 TRBV5-1 14 CASSDQQGSYGYTF TGCGCCAGCAGCGACCAACAGGGGAGCTATGGCTACACCTTC
few NA TRBJ2-7 TRBV27 16 CASSLSLLESSYEQYF TGTGCCAGCAGTTTATCCCTACTGGAGAGCTCCTACGAGCAGTACTTC
NA TRBD2 TRBJ2-4 TRBV4-3 16 CASSQGPSGNNHEQYF TGCGCCAGCAGCCAAGGTCCTAGCGGGAATAACCATGAGCAGTACTTC
NA TRBD1 TRBJ2-1 TRBV9 15 CASALGQGSYNVQFF TGTGCCAGCGCTCTGGGACAGGGATCCTACAATGTGCAGTTCTTC
few NA TRBJ1-1 TRBV7-9 14 CASSLGAGYTEAFF TGTGCCAGCAGCTTAGGGGCAGGGTACACTGAAGCTTTCTTT
NA NA TRBJ2-2 TRBV6-2/TRBV6-3 14 CASSYHTGRGELFF TGTGCCAGCAGTTACCATACAGGGCGCGGGGAGCTGTTTTTT
NA NA TRBJ2-5 TRBV7-9 14 CAGSARGRGETQYF TGTGCCGGCAGCGCCCGGGGCAGGGGAGAGACCCAGTACTTC
many NA TRBJ1-2 TRBV5-5 12 CASSLLGDGYTF TGTGCCAGCAGCTTGCTGGGTGATGGCTACACCTTC